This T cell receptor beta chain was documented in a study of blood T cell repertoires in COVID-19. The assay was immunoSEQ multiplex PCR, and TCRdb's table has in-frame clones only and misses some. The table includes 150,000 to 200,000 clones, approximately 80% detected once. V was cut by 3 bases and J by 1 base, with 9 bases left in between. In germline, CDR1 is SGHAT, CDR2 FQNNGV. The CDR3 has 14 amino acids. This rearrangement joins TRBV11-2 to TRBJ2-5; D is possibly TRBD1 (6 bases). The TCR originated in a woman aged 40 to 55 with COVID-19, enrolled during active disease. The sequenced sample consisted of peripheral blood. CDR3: CASSFAGVQETQYF. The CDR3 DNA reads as TGTGCCAGCAGCTTCGCAGGGGTCCAAGAGACCCAGTACTTC. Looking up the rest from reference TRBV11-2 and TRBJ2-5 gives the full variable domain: EAGVAQSPRYKIIEKRQSVAFWCNPISGHATLYWYQQILGQGPKLLIQFQNNGVVDDSQLPKDRFSAERLKGVDSTLKIQPAKLEDSAVYLCASSFAGVQETQYFGPGTRLLVL.